This entry features one T cell receptor (beta chain) sequence. This entry belongs to a study of CD8 T cells in Susac syndrome. CDR3 length equals 12 residues. Germline CDR1 and CDR2: SQVTM and ANQGSEA. The J segment lost 10 bases and the V segment lost 6 bases, leaving 9 bases of the junction unmatched. The RNA input was roughly 0.45 to 1 ug, and it was reverse transcribed with random hexamers. TCRdb re-called the immunoSEQ multiplex PCR reads through MiXCR, storing one row per CDR3 protein. This table has 120,000 to 150,000 distinct CDR3 sequences, approximately 94% appearing once. The gene calls are TRBV29-1 and TRBJ1-1, with 9 nucleotides matching TRBD1. Source material: CD4+ T cells from PBMCs. The sequence was obtained from a human donor in good health. The CDR3 sequence: CSVDMTGGGAFF. The CDR3 nucleotides are TGCAGCGTGGACATGACAGGGGGGGGAGCTTTCTTT.